This T cell receptor beta chain derives from a study of T cells in Graves' hyperthyroidism and ophthalmopathy. The CDR3 is 15 amino acids. V gave up 0 bases and J gave up 4 bases; unmatched junction bases: 3. This clonotype occurred a few times. RNA transcripts were the template for amplifying TCR beta CDR3 regions. Primed by the HTBI set, a first-round RT-PCR was run on the TCR CDR3. TCRdb used MiXCR to reprocess the multiplex PCR reads, holding one entry per CDR3 protein. The sample holds about 300,000 distinct CDR3 sequences; roughly a fifth are singletons and the top ten take roughly 39%. The rearrangement links TRBV12-3 or TRBV12-4 to TRBJ1-5; TRBD1 agrees at 7 bases. This clonotype was obtained from a middle-aged man with Graves' ophthalmopathy. The sequenced sample was blood. The CDR3 sequence: CASSLASQGNQPQHF. DNA of the CDR3: TGTGCCAGCAGTTTAGCTTCACAGGGGAATCAGCCCCAGCATTTT.